The 9 T cell receptor beta chains listed next were all sequenced from one sample in a study of blood T cell repertoires in COVID-19. Repertoires were generated with immunoSEQ multiplex PCR, while TCRdb's copy carries only in-frame clones and drops some. In the table there are over 90,000 clones, approximately 90% of which are singletons. The sequencing sample was made of peripheral blood. These receptors came from a woman older than 75 in a cohort sampled during active COVID-19.

This clone was observed a single time. V is TRBV3-1 (or the pseudogene TRBV3-2) and J is TRBJ1-2; 7 positions agree with TRBD1. Germline V gene lookup returns CDR1 LGHDT and CDR2 YNNKEL (reference sequence). V was pared by 1 base and J by 6 bases, with 11 bases of the junction left unmatched. CDR3 length: 16 amino acids. The CDR3 DNA reads as TGTGCCAGCAGCCAAGGTTCACAGCGGCAGGGGGATGGCTACACCTTC. Residues: CASSQGSQRQGDGYTF.

The V and J genes are TRBV18 and TRBJ1-5; no firm D call. V was shortened by 4 bases and J by 6 bases, with 16 bases between the two germline ends. Germline V CDR1 and CDR2: KGHSH, LQKENI. This CDR3 is 15 amino acids long. The CDR3, as DNA: TGTGCCAGCTCACAAGGTTGGGCAATGAGTCAGCCCCAGCATTTT. Its protein product is CASSQGWAMSQPQHF. Drawing the rest from reference TRBV18 and TRBJ1-5, the complete variable domain is NAGVMQNPRHLVRRRGQEARLRCSPMKGHSHVYWYRQLPEEGLKFMVYLQKENIIDESGMPKERFSAEFPKEGPSILRIQQVVRGDSAAYFCASSQGWAMSQPQHFGDGTRLSIL.

This clone appeared a single time. The chain joins TRBV29-1 to TRBJ2-7; 8 positions agree with TRBD2. With 4 bases clipped from V and 3 bases from J, the junction kept 5 bases outside the gene matches. The length of the CDR3 is 13 residues. CDR1 and CDR2 from the germline V gene are SQVTM and ANQGSEA. CDR3 DNA: TGCAGCGTTGTTCGGGAGGGCCTCTACGAGCAGTACTTC. It translates to CSVVREGLYEQYF.

The CDR3, as DNA: TGCGCCAGCCGAAAGAGTTCGGAGCGGGACAGGGAGTCTTATGGCTACACCTTC. Translation: CASRKSSERDRESYGYTF. This chain links TRBV4-1 with TRBJ1-2, with 9 bases aligning to TRBD1. The CDR3 extends over 18 amino acids. The ends lost 8 bases at V and 5 bases at J; junction bases unmatched: 21. CDR1 MGHRA and CDR2 YSYEKL come from the germline V gene.

About this clone itself: The sample contains more than one DNA sequence encoding this CDR3. J is TRBJ2-5 and V is TRBV18; 8 nucleotides match TRBD1. The CDR3 is 13 residues long. Unmatched junction bases numbered 5, after V lost 6 bases and J lost 5 bases. Germline V lookup: CDR1 KGHSH, CDR2 LQKENI. The CDR3 protein is CASSSDRVETQYF. The DNA for the CDR3 is TGTGCCAGCTCTTCGGACAGGGTGGAGACCCAGTACTTC.

This chain uses TRBV18 with TRBJ2-7; 8 bases map to TRBD1. Unmatched junction bases numbered 13, after V lost 4 bases and J lost 11 bases. This CDR3 has 14 amino acids. Germline V CDR1 and CDR2: KGHSH, LQKENI. The CDR3 loop reads CASSQGQGSGAEYF. DNA for the CDR3: TGTGCCAGCTCACAAGGACAGGGCTCGGGGGCGGAGTACTTC. Full variable domain (rest looked up from reference TRBV18 and TRBJ2-7): NAGVMQNPRHLVRRRGQEARLRCSPMKGHSHVYWYRQLPEEGLKFMVYLQKENIIDESGMPKERFSAEFPKEGPSILRIQQVVRGDSAAYFCASSQGQGSGAEYFGPGTRLTVT.

The V and J genes are TRBV19 and TRBJ1-2; 10 nucleotides match TRBD1. The V gene's germline CDR1 is LNHDA and CDR2 SQIVND (reference sequence). Germline trimming cut 5 bases from V and 4 bases from J; bases unmatched to any gene: 4. This CDR3 is 14 amino acids long. CDR3 sequence: CASSPGQGSYGYTF. The CDR3 coding sequence is TGTGCCAGTAGTCCGGGACAGGGGAGCTATGGCTACACCTTC.

The V and J genes are TRBV7-2 and TRBJ1-1; 7 positions match TRBD1. Looked up from germline, CDR1 is SGHTA and CDR2 is FQGNSA. V shed 3 bases, J shed 1 base, and the junction held 5 bases outside the gene matches. The CDR3 has 15 amino acids. CDR3: CASSFQGGPNTEAFF. The CDR3 nucleotides are TGTGCCAGCAGCTTCCAGGGGGGCCCGAACACTGAAGCTTTCTTT.

This chain links TRBV30 with TRBJ1-1, with D possibly matching TRBD1 (5 bases). This CDR3 region has 13 residues. Trimming took 5 bases from V and 4 from J, leaving 14 bases between them. The germline V gene has CDR1 GTSNPN and CDR2 SVGIG (reference sequence). CDR3 amino acids: CAWPFRVGTEAFF. In DNA form, the CDR3 reads TGTGCCTGGCCATTCAGGGTGGGCACTGAAGCTTTCTTT.